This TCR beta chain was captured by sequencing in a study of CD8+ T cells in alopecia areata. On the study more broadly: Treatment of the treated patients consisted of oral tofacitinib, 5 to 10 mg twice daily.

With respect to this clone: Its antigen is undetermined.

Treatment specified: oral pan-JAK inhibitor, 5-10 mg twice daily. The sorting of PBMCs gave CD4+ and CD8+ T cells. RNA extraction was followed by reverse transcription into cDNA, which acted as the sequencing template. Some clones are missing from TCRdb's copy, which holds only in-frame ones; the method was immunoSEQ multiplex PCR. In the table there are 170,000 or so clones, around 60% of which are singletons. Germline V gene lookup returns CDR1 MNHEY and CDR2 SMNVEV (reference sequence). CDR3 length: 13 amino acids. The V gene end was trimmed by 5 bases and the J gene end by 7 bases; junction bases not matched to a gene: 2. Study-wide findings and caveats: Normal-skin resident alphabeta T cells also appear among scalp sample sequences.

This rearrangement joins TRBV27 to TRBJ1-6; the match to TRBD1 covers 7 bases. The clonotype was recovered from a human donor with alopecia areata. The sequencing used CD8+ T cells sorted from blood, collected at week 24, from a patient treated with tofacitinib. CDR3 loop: CASSGTVNSPLHF. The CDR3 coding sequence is TGTGCCAGCAGTGGGACAGTAAATTCACCCCTCCACTTT.